This T cell receptor beta chain derives from a study of blood T cell repertoires in COVID-19. Study context: Spain, Italy and the United States supplied samples that represented acute and convalescent COVID-19. PBMCs, B-cell-depleted T cells, or T cells were the source of the cDNA or gDNA that made up the material.

Authors' processing steps: Estimates of nucleated cell counts were drawn from the amplification of reference gene primers. The protocol was immunoSEQ multiplex PCR, while the TCRdb copy is restricted to in-frame clones and leaves out a portion. The D gene and trimming were derived from the DNA, and the V and J assignments and clone size from that table. The table shows roughly 27,000 clones, with around nine tenths occurring only once. The germline V gene encodes CDR1 LGHDT and CDR2 YNNKEL (reference sequence). Trimming took off 1 base at V and 4 bases at J, with 5 bases between the two ends. The CDR3 has 12 residues.

This sequence originates from a human donor in a cohort sampled during active COVID-19. The sample consisted of peripheral blood. The chain couples TRBV3-1 (or the pseudogene TRBV3-2) to TRBJ2-7; D is uncertain. Here the CDR3 reads CASSQGPYEQYF. The CDR3 coding sequence is TGTGCCAGCAGCCAAGGTCCGTACGAGCAGTACTTC.